These 3 T cell receptor beta chains share one sample of origin, sequenced in a study of cytomegalovirus exposure and HLA in healthy donors. This PCR relied on a set of 60 Vbeta primers and 13 Jbeta primers. Sequenced by immunoSEQ multiplex PCR; TCRdb stores in-frame clones only, minus some. The profile shows some 120,000 clones, roughly four fifths of them singletons. The specimen sequenced was PBMCs. The receptor source for this set is a middle-aged man in good health and CMV-seronegative.

The V gene is TRBV7-2, the J gene TRBJ1-2; 8 nucleotides align to TRBD1. The CDR3 runs to 15 residues. Trimming cost V 1 base and J 8 bases; bases outside gene matches: 9. Germline V gene sequence: CDR1 SGHTA, CDR2 FQGNSA. The chain's CDR3 is CASSLVGQGAQGYTF. CDR3 nucleotide sequence: TGTGCCAGCAGCTTAGTGGGGCAGGGGGCTCAAGGCTACACCTTC.

The chain employs TRBV4-3 and TRBJ1-2; D might be TRBD1 (5 bases). The V end lost 0 bases, the J end lost 4 bases, and 15 bases lay between the germline ends. From germline, CDR1 is LGHNA and CDR2 YSLEER. This CDR3 has 16 amino acids. In nucleotides, the CDR3 is TGCGCCAGCAGCCAAGATGGGGGGGGTAGAAGCTATGGCTACACCTTC. It is translated as CASSQDGGGRSYGYTF.

The V gene is TRBV7-9, the J gene TRBJ1-1; D is uncertain. The V end lost 5 bases, the J end lost 1 base, and 11 bases lay between the germline ends. The CDR3 runs 14 residues. The germline CDR1 and CDR2 sequences are SEHNR and FQNEAQ (reference sequence). CDR3 region: CASSRQQENTEAFF. Written as DNA, the CDR3 is TGTGCCAGCAGCCGTCAGCAGGAGAACACTGAAGCTTTCTTT. Looking up the rest from reference TRBV7-9 and TRBJ1-1 gives the full variable domain: DTGVSQNPRHKITKRGQNVTFRCDPISEHNRLYWYRQTLGQGPEFLTYFQNEAQLEKSRLLSDRFSAERPKGSFSTLEIQRTEQGDSAMYLCASSRQQENTEAFFGQGTRLTVV.